The 25 T cell receptor beta chains listed next were all sequenced from one sample in a study of blood T cell repertoires in COVID-19. The protocol was immunoSEQ multiplex PCR, while the TCRdb copy is restricted to in-frame clones and leaves out a portion. The repertoire consists of 200,000 or so clones, with 60% to 85% occurring once and the leading ten covering roughly 17%. The sequencing input was peripheral blood. The receptors originated from a man aged 55 to 70 with active or convalescent COVID-19.

The chain couples TRBV28 to TRBJ2-7; 7 nucleotides align to TRBD1. Trimming took 8 bases from V and 3 from J; bases not matched to a gene: 7. The CDR3 contains 13 residues. Germline CDR1 reads MDHEN; CDR2 reads SYDVKM. For the CDR3, the DNA is TGTGCCAGCGGGGCAGGACAGGTCTACGAGCAGTACTTC. This gives the protein CASGAGQVYEQYF. The complete variable domain, with remaining parts taken from reference TRBV28 and TRBJ2-7, reads DVKVTQSSRYLVKRTGEKVFLECVQDMDHENMFWYRQDPGLGLRLIYFSYDVKMKEKGDIPEGYSVSREKKERFSLILESASTNQTSMYLCASGAGQVYEQYFGPGTRLTVT.

This chain joins TRBV4-1 and TRBJ1-3; D is ambiguous. The CDR3 covers 13 residues. V lost 4 bases and J 4 bases, leaving 8 bases between the germline ends. Germline CDR1 reads MGHRA; CDR2 reads YSYEKL. CDR3 DNA sequence: TGCGCCAGCAGCCCTCCGGGGGGAAACACCATATATTTT. Amino acid sequence: CASSPPGGNTIYF.

This chain uses TRBV5-1 with TRBJ2-6, with 8 bases matching TRBD1. V was pared by 4 bases and J by 0 bases, with 6 bases of the junction left unmatched. The length of the CDR3 is 17 residues. CDR1 and CDR2 from the germline V gene are SGHRS and YFSETQ. CDR3 loop: CASSVEQGDSGANVLTF. For the CDR3, the DNA is TGCGCCAGCAGCGTCGAACAGGGGGACTCTGGGGCCAACGTCCTGACTTTC.

The chain links TRBV12-3 or TRBV12-4 to TRBJ1-1; D possibly corresponds to TRBD1 (6 bases). The length of the CDR3 is 13 residues. V lost 5 bases and J lost 9, with 16 bases in between. CDR3 amino acids: CASSGTPMSKAFF. The CDR3 DNA follows: TGTGCCAGCAGTGGGACACCAATGTCTAAAGCTTTCTTT.

This clone was seen more than once but under ten times. This chain connects TRBV7-9 to TRBJ1-2, with 8 bases identical to TRBD1. The CDR3 totals 15 residues. The V gene's germline CDR1 is SEHNR and CDR2 FQNEAQ (reference sequence). V was pared by 7 bases and J by 4 bases, with 11 bases of the junction left unmatched. The CDR3 nucleotides read TGTGCCAGCACTCCCCAGGGGGCATTGAGCTATGGCTACACCTTC. Translating gives CASTPQGALSYGYTF.

As regards this clone: This same CDR3 is encoded by further DNA sequences in the sample. V usage is TRBV19 and J usage is TRBJ1-1, with 7 bases lining up with TRBD1. With V trimmed by 2 bases and J by 0 bases, 0 bases remained unmatched. The germline CDR1 and CDR2 sequences are LNHDA and SQIVND (reference sequence). The CDR3 has 14 residues. The CDR3 here is CASSIRGLNTEAFF. CDR3 nucleotides: TGTGCCAGTAGTATAAGGGGGCTGAACACTGAAGCTTTCTTT.

This chain links TRBV6-5 with TRBJ1-2; D is perhaps TRBD1 (5 bases). V was cut by 6 bases and J by 7 bases, with 21 bases left in between. The CDR3 sequence is 15 residues long. The germline V gene encodes CDR1 MNHEY and CDR2 SVGAGI. The CDR3 protein is CASSYSVGGAGGYTF. The CDR3 bases are TGTGCCAGCAGCTACAGCGTAGGAGGGGCGGGTGGCTACACCTTC.

This chain connects TRBV5-6 to TRBJ2-2; no firm D call. Deletions cut 0 bases from V and 0 bases from J, with 12 bases between. Per the germline V gene, CDR1 is SGHDT and CDR2 is YYEEEE. The CDR3 covers 17 residues. CDR3 loop: CASSLGNSFANTGELFF. In DNA, the CDR3 is TGTGCCAGCAGCTTGGGAAACAGCTTCGCGAACACCGGGGAGCTGTTTTTT. Together with reference TRBV5-6 and TRBJ2-2, the CDR3 gives the full variable domain: DAGVTQSPTHLIKTRGQQVTLRCSPKSGHDTVSWYQQALGQGPQFIFQYYEEEERQRGNFPDRFSGHQFPNYSSELNVNALLLGDSALYLCASSLGNSFANTGELFFGEGSRLTVL.

About this clone: This same CDR3 is encoded by further DNA sequences in the sample. J is TRBJ2-1 and V is TRBV5-1, with 13 bases lining up with TRBD2. The CDR3 length is 16 residues. Germline V gene sequence: CDR1 SGHRS, CDR2 YFSETQ. J lost 7 bases, V lost 4 bases, and 8 bases had no gene match. CDR3 DNA: TGCGCCAGCAGCCCAGGACTAGCGGGAGTTGGGAATGAGCAGTTCTTC. Translating it yields CASSPGLAGVGNEQFF.

This clone occurred once. J is TRBJ1-5 and V is TRBV5-5; TRBD1 matches at 10 bases. The CDR3 has 16 amino acids. Trimming removed 4 bases from V and 6 bases from J; junction bases left unmatched: 10. Germline CDR1 is SGHKS and CDR2 is YYEKEE (reference sequence). The CDR3 here is CASSLRDRGGFQPQHF. The DNA for the CDR3 is TGTGCCAGCAGCCTCCGGGACAGGGGTGGCTTTCAGCCCCAGCATTTT.

The chain uses TRBV6-5 and TRBJ1-6; no clear D gene. Germline V gives CDR1 MNHEY, CDR2 SVGAGI. CDR3 length: 13 amino acids. Trimming took 4 bases from V and 10 from J, leaving 11 bases between them. DNA for the CDR3: TGTGCCAGCAGTTCCCTCAATAGCTCACCCCTCCACTTT. It specifies CASSSLNSSPLHF.

The chain has TRBV28 and TRBJ2-7, with D possibly TRBD2 on 5 matching bases. V lost 4 bases, J lost 7 bases, and 11 bases lay in between. CDR1 and CDR2 from the germline V gene are MDHEN and SYDVKM. The CDR3 contains 12 residues. The CDR3 DNA is TGTGCCAGCAGTTCCACCCGGGGAGAGCAGTACTTC. Amino acid sequence: CASSSTRGEQYF.

The CDR3 reads CASSSTGAYEQYF. The CDR3 bases are TGTGCCAGCAGCTCTACAGGGGCCTACGAGCAGTACTTC. The V and J genes are TRBV4-2 and TRBJ2-7; 7 positions match TRBD1. J was trimmed by 2 bases and V by 5 bases; bases with no gene match: 3. This CDR3 comprises 13 residues. Germline CDR1 and CDR2: LGHNA and YNFKEQ.

The chain recombines TRBV7-3 with TRBJ2-7; TRBD2 agrees at 16 bases. Germline CDR1 and CDR2: SGHTA and FQGTGA. V was clipped by 5 bases and J by 11 bases; unmatched bases: 6. The CDR3 runs to 14 residues. CDR3 loop: CASSPGTSGRVKYF. CDR3 nucleotide sequence: TGTGCCAGCAGCCCAGGGACTAGCGGGAGGGTAAAGTACTTC.

The gene calls are TRBV5-7 and TRBJ1-2, with D uncertain. TRBV5-7 is an ORF; its function is uncertain. V gave up 2 bases and J gave up 6 bases, with 2 bases separating them. The CDR3 runs to 10 residues. The CDR3 bases are TGTGCCAGCAGCTTTAATGGCTACACCTTC. Protein: CASSFNGYTF.

V is TRBV19 and J is TRBJ2-1; weak D call: TRBD2 (5 bases). Trimming cost V 3 bases and J 5 bases, with 14 bases left between them. CDR3 length: 15 residues. Germline V gene lookup returns CDR1 LNHDA and CDR2 SQIVND (reference sequence). Here the CDR3 reads CASSIAYFGNNEQFF. CDR3 bases: TGTGCCAGTAGTATTGCGTATTTCGGGAACAATGAGCAGTTCTTC.

The rearrangement links TRBV7-9 to TRBJ1-1; TRBD1 might be the D (6 bases). The germline gives CDR1 SEHNR, CDR2 FQNEAQ (reference sequence). V shed 7 bases and J shed 8 bases, with 17 bases lying between them. The CDR3 runs 13 residues. CDR3 residues: CASTPGSTGEAFF. Written as DNA, the CDR3 is TGTGCCAGCACCCCGGGCTCTACAGGGGAAGCTTTCTTT.

This rearrangement joins TRBV7-6 to TRBJ2-3; 8 nucleotides line up with TRBD1. CDR1 and CDR2 (germline): SGHVS, FNYEAQ. The CDR3 is 19 residues long. Germline trimming cut 5 bases from V and 1 base from J; bases unmatched to any gene: 17. The chain's CDR3 is CASSLPKGSGGPGTDTQYF. For the CDR3, the DNA is TGTGCCAGCAGCCTGCCTAAGGGATCAGGGGGCCCTGGCACAGATACGCAGTATTTT.

The chain recombines TRBV5-1 with TRBJ1-1; tentatively, D is TRBD1 (5 bases). The CDR3 consists of 14 residues. V was cut by 1 base and J by 5 bases, with 12 bases left in between. Germline V gene lookup returns CDR1 SGHRS and CDR2 YFSETQ. Here the CDR3 reads CASSLRGPGTEAFF. In DNA form, the CDR3 reads TGCGCCAGCAGCTTGAGGGGCCCAGGTACTGAAGCTTTCTTT.

The chain uses TRBV10-3 and TRBJ2-3; 8 bases are a match to TRBD2. V was clipped by 0 bases and J by 2 bases; unmatched bases: 7. The CDR3 length is 17 residues. CDR1 and CDR2 (germline): ENHRY, SYGVKD. This CDR3 is CAISESPGGGATDTQYF. CDR3 DNA: TGTGCCATCAGTGAGTCGCCCGGGGGGGGAGCCACAGATACGCAGTATTTT.

This sequence joins TRBV9 and TRBJ2-1; TRBD2 is a possible D gene (5 bases). The CDR3 covers 15 residues. The germline V and J ends were trimmed by 0 bases and 10 bases, with 17 bases remaining between them. Germline assignment: CDR1 SGDLS and CDR2 YYNGEE. Written as DNA, the CDR3 is TGTGCCAGCAGCGTAGCATCTTCCATCGGGGTCGAGCAGTTCTTC. This encodes CASSVASSIGVEQFF.

V gene TRBV4-3 combines with J gene TRBJ2-2; the match to TRBD2 covers 7 bases. This CDR3 comprises 16 residues. V dropped 3 bases and J dropped 5; count of bases not matched to a gene: 9. Germline loops: CDR1 LGHNA, CDR2 YSLEER. Written as DNA, the CDR3 is TGCGCCAGCAGCCATATCCGCGGGAGAGGAACCGGGGAGCTGTTTTTT. This sequence encodes CASSHIRGRGTGELFF.

V is TRBV6-6 and J is TRBJ1-1; 10 bases agree with TRBD1. The germline CDR1 and CDR2 sequences are MNHNY and SVGAGI (reference sequence). The CDR3 sequence is 12 residues long. The J segment lost 3 bases and the V segment lost 11 bases, leaving 3 bases of the junction unmatched. CDR3: CAHGTGDTEAFF. CDR3 DNA sequence: TGTGCCCACGGGACAGGGGACACTGAAGCTTTCTTT.

The chain couples TRBV29-1 to TRBJ1-5; 9 bases agree with TRBD1. From germline, CDR1 is SQVTM and CDR2 ANQGSEA. Germline trimming cut 6 bases from V and 3 bases from J; bases unmatched to any gene: 9. CDR3 length: 15 residues. CDR3 nucleotides: TGCAGCGTGGCACAAGGGACAGGGAACAATCAGCCCCAGCATTTT. This translates into CSVAQGTGNNQPQHF.

The J gene is TRBJ2-5, the V gene TRBV10-3, with a possible D match to TRBD1 (5 bases). The CDR3 consists of 13 residues. Trimming took off 8 bases at V and 2 bases at J, with 12 bases between the two ends. Germline lookup yields CDR1 ENHRY and CDR2 SYGVKD. The chain's CDR3 is CAIGQGGQETQYF. The CDR3 region has the DNA TGTGCCATCGGGCAGGGCGGTCAAGAGACCCAGTACTTC.